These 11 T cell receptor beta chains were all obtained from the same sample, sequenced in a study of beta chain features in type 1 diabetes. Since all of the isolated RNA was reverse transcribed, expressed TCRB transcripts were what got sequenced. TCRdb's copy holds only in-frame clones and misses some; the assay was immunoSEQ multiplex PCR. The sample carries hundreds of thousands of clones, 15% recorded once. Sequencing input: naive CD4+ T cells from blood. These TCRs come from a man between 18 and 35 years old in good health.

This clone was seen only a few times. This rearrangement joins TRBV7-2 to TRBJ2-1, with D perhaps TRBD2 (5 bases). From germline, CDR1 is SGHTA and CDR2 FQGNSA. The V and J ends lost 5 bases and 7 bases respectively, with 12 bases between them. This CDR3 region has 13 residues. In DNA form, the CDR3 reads TGTGCCAGCAGCCCGAGTCGGGGTAATGAGCAGTTCTTC. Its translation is CASSPSRGNEQFF.

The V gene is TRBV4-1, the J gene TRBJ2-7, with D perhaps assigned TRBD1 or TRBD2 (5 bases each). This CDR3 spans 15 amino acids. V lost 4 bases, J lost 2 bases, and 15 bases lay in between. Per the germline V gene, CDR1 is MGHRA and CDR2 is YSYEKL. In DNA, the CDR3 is TGCGCCAGCAGCCCCCGGGGCCCCACGCCCTACGAGCAGTACTTC. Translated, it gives CASSPRGPTPYEQYF.

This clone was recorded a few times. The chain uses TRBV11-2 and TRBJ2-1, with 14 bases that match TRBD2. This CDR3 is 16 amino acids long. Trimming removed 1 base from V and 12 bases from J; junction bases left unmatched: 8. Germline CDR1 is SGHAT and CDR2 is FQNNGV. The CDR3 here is CASSLVKLGLAGAQFF. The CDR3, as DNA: TGTGCCAGCAGCTTAGTCAAGTTGGGACTAGCGGGAGCGCAGTTCTTC.

The DNA for the CDR3 is TGTGCCAGCTCACCTGTTGGAGGGGGCCGGTACGAGCAGTACTTC. It translates to CASSPVGGGRYEQYF. The chain links TRBV18 to TRBJ2-7; possible D gene TRBD1, 7 bases. The CDR3 consists of 15 residues. CDR1 is KGHSH, CDR2 LQKENI, per germline. The ends were cut back, 3 bases at V and 4 bases at J, with 16 bases in the middle. The variable domain in full, with the rest retrieved from reference TRBV18 and TRBJ2-7, is NAGVMQNPRHLVRRRGQEARLRCSPMKGHSHVYWYRQLPEEGLKFMVYLQKENIIDESGMPKERFSAEFPKEGPSILRIQQVVRGDSAAYFCASSPVGGGRYEQYFGPGTRLTVT.

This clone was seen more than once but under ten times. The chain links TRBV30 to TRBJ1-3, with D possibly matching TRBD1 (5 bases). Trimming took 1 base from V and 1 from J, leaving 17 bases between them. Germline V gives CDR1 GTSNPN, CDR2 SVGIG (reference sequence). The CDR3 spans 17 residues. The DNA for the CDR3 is TGTGCCTGGAGTGCAACGCGGGACTTTATGTCTGGAAACACCATATATTTT. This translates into CAWSATRDFMSGNTIYF.

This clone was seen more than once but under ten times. The CDR3 spells CASSFGRRSPGETQYF. CDR3 DNA: TGCGCCAGCAGCTTCGGAAGGAGATCCCCCGGAGAGACCCAGTACTTC. The chain recombines TRBV5-1 with TRBJ2-5; D not resolved. Trimming pared 2 bases from V and 4 bases from J, leaving 18 bases between. This CDR3 region has 16 residues. Germline CDR1 is SGHRS and CDR2 is YFSETQ.

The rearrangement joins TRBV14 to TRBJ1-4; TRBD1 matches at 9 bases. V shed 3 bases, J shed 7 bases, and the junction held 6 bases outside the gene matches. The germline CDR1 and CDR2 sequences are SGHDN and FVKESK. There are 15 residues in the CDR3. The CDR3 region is CASSHLQGAFEKLFF. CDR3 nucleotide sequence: TGTGCCAGCAGCCATCTACAGGGGGCTTTTGAAAAACTGTTTTTT.

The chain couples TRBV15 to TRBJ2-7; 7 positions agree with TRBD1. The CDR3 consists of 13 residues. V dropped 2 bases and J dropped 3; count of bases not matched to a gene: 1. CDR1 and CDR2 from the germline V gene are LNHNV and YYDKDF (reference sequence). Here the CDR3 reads CATSRTGDYEQYF. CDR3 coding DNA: TGTGCCACCAGCAGAACAGGGGACTACGAGCAGTACTTC.

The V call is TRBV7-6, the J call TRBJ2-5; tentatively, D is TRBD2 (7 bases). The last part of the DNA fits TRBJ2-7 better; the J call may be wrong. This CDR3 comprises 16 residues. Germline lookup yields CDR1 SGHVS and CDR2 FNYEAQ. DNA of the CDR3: TGTGCCAGCAGCCCCACGGGGGGCTCGGGGAACTACGAGCAGTACTTC. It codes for CASSPTGGSGNYEQYF.

CDR3 in DNA: TGCGCCAGCAGCTTGGCCGGTCAAGGGTACACCTTC. It encodes CASSLAGQGYTF. J is TRBJ1-2 and V is TRBV5-1, with D unclear. This CDR3 is built from 12 residues. Trimming shortened V by 0 bases and J by 11 bases, and 11 bases separated the two germline ends. CDR1 SGHRS and CDR2 YFSETQ come from the germline V gene. Full variable domain (outside the CDR3, taken from reference TRBV5-1 and TRBJ1-2): KAGVTQTPRYLIKTRGQQVTLSCSPISGHRSVSWYQQTPGQGLQFLFEYFSETQRNKGNFPGRFSGRQFSNSRSEMNVSTLELGDSALYLCASSLAGQGYTFGSGTRLTVV.

The CDR3 DNA follows: TGTGCCAGCAGTGAATTAAAAGCGCCCGGTCATGAAAAACTGTTTTTT. This codes for CASSELKAPGHEKLFF. This chain links TRBV25-1 with TRBJ1-4; D ambiguous. V lost 1 base and J 6 bases, leaving 15 bases between the germline ends. The CDR3 is made up of 16 amino acids. Germline assignment: CDR1 MGHDK and CDR2 SYGVNS. The full variable domain, with the rest looked up from reference TRBV25-1 and TRBJ1-4, is EADIYQTPRYLVIGTGKKITLECSQTMGHDKMYWYQQDPGMELHLIHYSYGVNSTEKGDLSSESTVSRIRTEHFPLTLESARPSHTSQYLCASSELKAPGHEKLFFGSGTQLSVL.